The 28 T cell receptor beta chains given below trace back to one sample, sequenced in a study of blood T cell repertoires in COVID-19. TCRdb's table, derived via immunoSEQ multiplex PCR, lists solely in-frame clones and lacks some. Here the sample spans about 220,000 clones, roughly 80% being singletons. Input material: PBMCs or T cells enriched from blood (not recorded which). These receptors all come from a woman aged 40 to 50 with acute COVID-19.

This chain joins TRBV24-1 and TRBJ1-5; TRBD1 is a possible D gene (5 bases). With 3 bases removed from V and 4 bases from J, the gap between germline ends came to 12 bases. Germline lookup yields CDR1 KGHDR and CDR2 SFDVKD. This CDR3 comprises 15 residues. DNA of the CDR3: TGTGCCACCAGTGATGCTCAGGGAAAAAATCAGCCCCAGCATTTT. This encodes CATSDAQGKNQPQHF.

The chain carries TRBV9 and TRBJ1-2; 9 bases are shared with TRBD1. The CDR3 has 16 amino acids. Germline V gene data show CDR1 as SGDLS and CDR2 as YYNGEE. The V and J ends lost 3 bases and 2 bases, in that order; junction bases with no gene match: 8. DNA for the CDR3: TGTGCCAGCAGCGCACAGGGGGCCACTATGAACTATGGCTACACCTTC. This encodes CASSAQGATMNYGYTF.

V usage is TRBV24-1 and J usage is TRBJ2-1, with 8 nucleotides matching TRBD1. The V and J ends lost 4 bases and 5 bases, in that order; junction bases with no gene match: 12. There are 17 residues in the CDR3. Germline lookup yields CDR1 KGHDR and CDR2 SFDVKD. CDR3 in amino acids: CATSEPRQGMGDNEQFF. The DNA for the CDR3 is TGTGCCACCAGTGAGCCACGACAGGGGATGGGGGACAATGAGCAGTTCTTC.

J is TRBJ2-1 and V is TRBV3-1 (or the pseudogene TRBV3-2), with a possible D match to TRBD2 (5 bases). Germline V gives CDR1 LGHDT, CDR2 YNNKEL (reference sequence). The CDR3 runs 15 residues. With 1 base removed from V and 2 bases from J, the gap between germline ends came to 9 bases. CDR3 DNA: TGTGCCAGCAGCCAAGCCCTAGCCCCCTACAATGAGCAGTTCTTC. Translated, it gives CASSQALAPYNEQFF.

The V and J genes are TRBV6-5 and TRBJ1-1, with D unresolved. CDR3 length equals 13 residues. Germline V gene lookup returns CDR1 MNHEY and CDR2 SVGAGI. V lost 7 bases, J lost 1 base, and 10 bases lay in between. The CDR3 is CASNGFKNTEAFF. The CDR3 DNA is TGTGCCAGCAACGGGTTTAAGAACACTGAAGCTTTCTTT.

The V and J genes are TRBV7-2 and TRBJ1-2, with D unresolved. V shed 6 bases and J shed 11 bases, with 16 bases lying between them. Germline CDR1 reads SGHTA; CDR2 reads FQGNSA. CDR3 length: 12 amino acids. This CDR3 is CASRRVNFGYTF. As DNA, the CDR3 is TGTGCCAGCAGGCGGGTGAATTTTGGGTACACCTTC.

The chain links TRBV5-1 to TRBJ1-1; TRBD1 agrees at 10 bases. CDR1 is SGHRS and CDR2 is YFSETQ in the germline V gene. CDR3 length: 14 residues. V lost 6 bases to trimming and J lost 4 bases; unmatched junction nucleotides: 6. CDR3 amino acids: CASTKTGGTTEAFF. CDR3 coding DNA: TGCGCCAGCACGAAGACAGGGGGCACCACTGAAGCTTTCTTT. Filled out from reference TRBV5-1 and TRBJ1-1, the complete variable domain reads KAGVTQTPRYLIKTRGQQVTLSCSPISGHRSVSWYQQTPGQGLQFLFEYFSETQRNKGNFPGRFSGRQFSNSRSEMNVSTLELGDSALYLCASTKTGGTTEAFFGQGTRLTVV.

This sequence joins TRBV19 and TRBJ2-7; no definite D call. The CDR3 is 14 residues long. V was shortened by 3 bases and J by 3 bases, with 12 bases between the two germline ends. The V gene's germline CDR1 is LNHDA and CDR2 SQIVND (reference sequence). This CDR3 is CASSMSVRNYEQYF. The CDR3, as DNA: TGTGCCAGTAGTATGTCCGTCAGGAACTACGAGCAGTACTTC.

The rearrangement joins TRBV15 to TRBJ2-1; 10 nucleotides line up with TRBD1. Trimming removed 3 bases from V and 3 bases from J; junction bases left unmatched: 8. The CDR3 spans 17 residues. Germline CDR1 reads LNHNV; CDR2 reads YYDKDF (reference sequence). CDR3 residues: CATSRDPTGGFYNEQFF. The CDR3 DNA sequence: TGTGCCACCAGCAGGGATCCGACAGGGGGCTTCTACAATGAGCAGTTCTTC.

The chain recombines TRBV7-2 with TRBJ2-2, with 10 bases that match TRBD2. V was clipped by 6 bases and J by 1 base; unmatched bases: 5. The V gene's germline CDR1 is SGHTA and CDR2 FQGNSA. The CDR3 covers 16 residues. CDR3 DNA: TGTGCCAGCAGACAATGGACTAGCGGGAACACCGGGGAGCTGTTTTTT. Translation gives CASRQWTSGNTGELFF.

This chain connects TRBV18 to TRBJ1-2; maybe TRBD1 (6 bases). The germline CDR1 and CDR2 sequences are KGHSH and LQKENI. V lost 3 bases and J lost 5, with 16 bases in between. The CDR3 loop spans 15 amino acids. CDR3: CASSPTFGRGYGYTF. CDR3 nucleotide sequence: TGTGCCAGCTCACCGACATTTGGCAGGGGATATGGCTACACCTTC.

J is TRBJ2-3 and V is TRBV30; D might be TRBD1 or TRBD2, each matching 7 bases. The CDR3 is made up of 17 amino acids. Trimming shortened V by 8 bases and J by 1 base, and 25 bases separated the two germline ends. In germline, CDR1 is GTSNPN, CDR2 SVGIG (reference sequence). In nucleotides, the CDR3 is TGTGCCGGGGGGGGACGGGACAGCCTTGAGGGCACAGATACGCAGTATTTT. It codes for CAGGGRDSLEGTDTQYF.

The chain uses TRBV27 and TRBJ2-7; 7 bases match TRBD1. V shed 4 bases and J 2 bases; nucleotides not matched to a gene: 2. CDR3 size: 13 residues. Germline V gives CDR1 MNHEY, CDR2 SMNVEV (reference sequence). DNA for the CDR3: TGTGCCAGCAGTTCGACAGGGCCCTACGAGCAGTACTTC. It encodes CASSSTGPYEQYF.

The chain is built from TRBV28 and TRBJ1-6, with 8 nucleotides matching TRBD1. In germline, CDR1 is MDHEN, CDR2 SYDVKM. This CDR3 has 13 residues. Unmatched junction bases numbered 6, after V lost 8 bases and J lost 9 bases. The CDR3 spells CASLGTGFSPLHF. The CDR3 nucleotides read TGTGCCAGCCTCGGGACAGGCTTTTCACCCCTCCACTTT. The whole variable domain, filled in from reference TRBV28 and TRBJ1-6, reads DVKVTQSSRYLVKRTGEKVFLECVQDMDHENMFWYRQDPGLGLRLIYFSYDVKMKEKGDIPEGYSVSREKKERFSLILESASTNQTSMYLCASLGTGFSPLHFGNGTRLTVT.

CDR3: CASSVNGQAIHEQYF. As DNA, the CDR3 is TGTGCCAGCAGCGTAAATGGGCAGGCAATCCACGAGCAGTACTTC. The chain carries TRBV9 and TRBJ2-7; no definite D call. The germline V gene has CDR1 SGDLS and CDR2 YYNGEE. CDR3 size: 15 residues. The V end lost 1 base, the J end lost 5 bases, and 16 bases lay between the germline ends.

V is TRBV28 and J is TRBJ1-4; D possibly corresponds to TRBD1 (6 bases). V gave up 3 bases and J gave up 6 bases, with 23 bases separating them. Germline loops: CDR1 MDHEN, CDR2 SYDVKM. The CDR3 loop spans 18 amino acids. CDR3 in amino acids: CASSFNGGALEEDEKLFF. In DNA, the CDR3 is TGTGCCAGCAGTTTCAATGGGGGGGCGCTAGAAGAGGATGAAAAACTGTTTTTT.

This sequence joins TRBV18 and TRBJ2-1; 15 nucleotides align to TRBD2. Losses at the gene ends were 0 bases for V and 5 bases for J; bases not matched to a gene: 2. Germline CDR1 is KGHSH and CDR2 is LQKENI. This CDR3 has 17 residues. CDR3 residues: CASSPPGLAGGNNEQFF. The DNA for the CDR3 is TGTGCCAGCTCACCACCGGGACTAGCGGGGGGAAACAATGAGCAGTTCTTC.

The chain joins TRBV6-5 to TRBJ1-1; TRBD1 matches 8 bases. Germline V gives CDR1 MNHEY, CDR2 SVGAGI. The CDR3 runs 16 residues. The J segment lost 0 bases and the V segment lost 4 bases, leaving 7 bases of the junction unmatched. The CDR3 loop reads CASSSTGTGLNTEAFF. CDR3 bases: TGTGCCAGCAGTTCCACGGGGACAGGATTGAACACTGAAGCTTTCTTT.

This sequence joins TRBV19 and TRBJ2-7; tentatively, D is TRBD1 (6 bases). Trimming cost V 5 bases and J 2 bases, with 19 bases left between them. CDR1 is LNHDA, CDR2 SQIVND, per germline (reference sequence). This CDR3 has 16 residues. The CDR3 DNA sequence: TGTGCCAGTAGTGCGCGTTCAGGGGTGGGCACCTACGAGCAGTACTTC. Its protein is CASSARSGVGTYEQYF. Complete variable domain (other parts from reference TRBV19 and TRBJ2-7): DGGITQSPKYLFRKEGQNVTLSCEQNLNHDAMYWYRQDPGQGLRLIYYSQIVNDFQKGDIAEGYSVSREKKESFPLTVTSAQKNPTAFYLCASSARSGVGTYEQYFGPGTRLTVT.

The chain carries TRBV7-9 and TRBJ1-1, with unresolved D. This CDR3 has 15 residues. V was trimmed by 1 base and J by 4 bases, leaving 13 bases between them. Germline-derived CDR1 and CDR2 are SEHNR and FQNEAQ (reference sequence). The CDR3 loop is CASSLDQAGSTEAFF. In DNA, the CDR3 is TGTGCCAGCAGCTTAGATCAGGCGGGGAGCACTGAAGCTTTCTTT. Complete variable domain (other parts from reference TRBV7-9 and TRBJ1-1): DTGVSQNPRHKITKRGQNVTFRCDPISEHNRLYWYRQTLGQGPEFLTYFQNEAQLEKSRLLSDRFSAERPKGSFSTLEIQRTEQGDSAMYLCASSLDQAGSTEAFFGQGTRLTVV.

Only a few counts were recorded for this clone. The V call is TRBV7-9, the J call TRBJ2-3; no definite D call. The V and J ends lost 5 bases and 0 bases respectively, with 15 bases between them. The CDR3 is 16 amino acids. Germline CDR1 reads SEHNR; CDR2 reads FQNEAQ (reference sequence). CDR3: CASSPATFVSTDTQYF. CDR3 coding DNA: TGTGCCAGCAGCCCAGCGACGTTCGTCAGCACAGATACGCAGTATTTT.

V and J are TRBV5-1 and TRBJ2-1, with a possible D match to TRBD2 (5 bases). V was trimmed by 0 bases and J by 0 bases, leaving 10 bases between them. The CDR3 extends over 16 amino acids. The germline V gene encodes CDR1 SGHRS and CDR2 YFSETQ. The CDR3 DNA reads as TGCGCCAGCAGCTTGGGAGGGAGTGGCTCCTACAATGAGCAGTTCTTC. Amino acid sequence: CASSLGGSGSYNEQFF. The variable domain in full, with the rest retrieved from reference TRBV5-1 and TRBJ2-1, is KAGVTQTPRYLIKTRGQQVTLSCSPISGHRSVSWYQQTPGQGLQFLFEYFSETQRNKGNFPGRFSGRQFSNSRSEMNVSTLELGDSALYLCASSLGGSGSYNEQFFGPGTRLTVL.

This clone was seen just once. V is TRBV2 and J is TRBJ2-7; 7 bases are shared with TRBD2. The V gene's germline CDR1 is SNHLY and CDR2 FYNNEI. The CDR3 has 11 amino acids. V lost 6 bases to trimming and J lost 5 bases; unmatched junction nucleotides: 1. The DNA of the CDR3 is TGTGCCAGCAGCCTAGCGGACGAGCAGTACTTC. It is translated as CASSLADEQYF.

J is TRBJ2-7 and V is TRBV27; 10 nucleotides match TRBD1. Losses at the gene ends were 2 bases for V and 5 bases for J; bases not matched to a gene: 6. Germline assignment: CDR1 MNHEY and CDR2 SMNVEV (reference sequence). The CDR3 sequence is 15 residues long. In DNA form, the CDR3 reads TGTGCCAGCAGTTTAGGGACAGGGGCCGGGGACGAGCAGTACTTC. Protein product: CASSLGTGAGDEQYF.

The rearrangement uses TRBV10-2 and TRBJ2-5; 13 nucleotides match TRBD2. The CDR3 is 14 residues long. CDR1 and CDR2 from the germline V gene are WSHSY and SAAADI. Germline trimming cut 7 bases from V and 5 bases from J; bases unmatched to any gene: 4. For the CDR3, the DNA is TGCGCCAGCACTTGGACTAGCGGGAGTGAGACCCAGTACTTC. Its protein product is CASTWTSGSETQYF.

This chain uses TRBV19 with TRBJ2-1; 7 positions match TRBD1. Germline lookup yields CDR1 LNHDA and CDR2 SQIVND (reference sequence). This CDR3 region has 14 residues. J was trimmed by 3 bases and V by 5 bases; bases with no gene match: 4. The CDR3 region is CASSLRTGYNEQFF. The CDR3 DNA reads TGTGCCAGTAGTTTAAGGACAGGCTACAATGAGCAGTTCTTC.

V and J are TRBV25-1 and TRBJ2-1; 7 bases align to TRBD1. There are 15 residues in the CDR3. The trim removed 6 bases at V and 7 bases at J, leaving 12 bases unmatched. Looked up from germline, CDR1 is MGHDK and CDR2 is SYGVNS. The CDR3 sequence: CASSTEARGTNEQFF. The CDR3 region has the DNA TGTGCCAGCAGCACAGAGGCCAGGGGGACGAATGAGCAGTTCTTC. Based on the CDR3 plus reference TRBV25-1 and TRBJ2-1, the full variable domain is EADIYQTPRYLVIGTGKKITLECSQTMGHDKMYWYQQDPGMELHLIHYSYGVNSTEKGDLSSESTVSRIRTEHFPLTLESARPSHTSQYLCASSTEARGTNEQFFGPGTRLTVL.

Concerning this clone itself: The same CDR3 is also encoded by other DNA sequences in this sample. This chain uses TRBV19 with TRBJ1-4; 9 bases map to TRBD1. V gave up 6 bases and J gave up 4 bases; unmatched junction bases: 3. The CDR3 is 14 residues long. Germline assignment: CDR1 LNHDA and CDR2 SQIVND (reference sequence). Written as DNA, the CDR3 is TGTGCCAGTAGGCCGGGACAGGGTAATGAAAAACTGTTTTTT. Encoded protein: CASRPGQGNEKLFF.